These 21 T cell receptor beta chains were all obtained from the same sample, sequenced in a study of T cell changes during pregnancy in multiple sclerosis. Produced via immunoSEQ multiplex PCR; TCRdb's table is partial and in-frame only. Seen here are roughly 56,000 clones, about 90% observed once, and the top ten hold about 0.49%. The starting material was CD4+ T cells from peripheral blood mononuclear cells, obtained after pregnancy. Receptors originate from a female donor in good health, enrolled as a control in a pregnancy study.

The V call is TRBV6-1, the J call TRBJ1-2, with TRBD1 matching 8 bases. The CDR3 covers 13 residues. With V trimmed by 3 bases and J by 7 bases, 4 bases remained unmatched. The germline gives CDR1 MNHNS, CDR2 SASEGT. For the CDR3, the DNA is TGTGCCAGCAGTGAGCAGGGGGCAGGTGGCTACACCTTC. This encodes CASSEQGAGGYTF.

This clone was detected once. The chain recombines TRBV30 with TRBJ1-6; TRBD1 aligns across 7 bases. The CDR3 has 15 residues. With V trimmed by 3 bases and J by 9 bases, 11 bases remained unmatched. Per germline, CDR1 GTSNPN and CDR2 SVGIG (reference sequence). CDR3: CAWRSSRGEGSPLHF. CDR3 DNA: TGTGCCTGGAGATCTAGCAGGGGGGAAGGTTCACCCCTCCACTTT.

This clone showed up just a few times. The rearrangement joins TRBV5-4 to TRBJ2-1, with 7 bases that match TRBD1. The CDR3 has 14 amino acids. The germline V gene has CDR1 SGHNT and CDR2 YYREEE (reference sequence). The J segment lost 4 bases and the V segment lost 3 bases, leaving 4 bases of the junction unmatched. CDR3 nucleotide sequence: TGTGCCAGCAGCTCCCGGGACAGTTACAATGAGCAGTTCTTC. Protein sequence: CASSSRDSYNEQFF.

This clone turned up a few times. The chain recombines TRBV11-2 with TRBJ1-1; 8 bases are shared with TRBD1. Germline V gene data show CDR1 as SGHAT and CDR2 as FQNNGV. CDR3 size: 13 residues. V was clipped by 5 bases and J by 3 bases; unmatched bases: 2. As DNA, the CDR3 is TGTGCCAGCAGCATACAGGGGGACACTGAAGCTTTCTTT. As protein: CASSIQGDTEAFF.

V gene TRBV9 combines with J gene TRBJ1-4; weak D call: TRBD1 (6 bases). In germline, CDR1 is SGDLS, CDR2 YYNGEE. The CDR3 is 15 residues long. The V end was cut by 7 bases, the J end by 6 bases, with 19 bases between. The CDR3 coding sequence is TGTGCCAGCTCTGACAGGATTAAAACCCATGAAAAACTGTTTTTT. It encodes CASSDRIKTHEKLFF.

The chain carries TRBV10-3 and TRBJ2-7; TRBD1 aligns across 10 bases. V trimming: 4 bases; J trimming: 5 bases; junction bases outside the gene matches: 5. The CDR3 spans 14 residues. Germline loops: CDR1 ENHRY, CDR2 SYGVKD. The CDR3 loop reads CAISARDRGHEQYF. The CDR3 nucleotides read TGTGCCATCAGTGCCCGGGACAGGGGCCACGAGCAGTACTTC.

The CDR3 region is CASSRDRGSEQYF. CDR3 sequence (DNA): TGTGCCAGTAGTAGGGACAGAGGATCCGAGCAGTACTTC. This chain uses TRBV19 with TRBJ2-7; 7 bases map to TRBD1. In germline, CDR1 is LNHDA, CDR2 SQIVND (reference sequence). The CDR3 covers 13 residues. J lost 6 bases, V lost 4 bases, and 6 bases had no gene match. The complete variable domain, with remaining parts taken from reference TRBV19 and TRBJ2-7, reads DGGITQSPKYLFRKEGQNVTLSCEQNLNHDAMYWYRQDPGQGLRLIYYSQIVNDFQKGDIAEGYSVSREKKESFPLTVTSAQKNPTAFYLCASSRDRGSEQYFGPGTRLTVT.

The chain is built from TRBV19 and TRBJ2-7, with D possibly being TRBD2 (6 bases). Trimming cost V 5 bases and J 1 base, with 15 bases left between them. CDR1 is LNHDA, CDR2 SQIVND, per germline (reference sequence). This CDR3 has 15 amino acids. CDR3 protein: CASSPGDRISYEQYF. In nucleotides, the CDR3 is TGTGCCAGTAGTCCGGGGGATAGGATATCCTACGAGCAGTACTTC.

The rearrangement joins TRBV19 to TRBJ1-2; 9 nucleotides match TRBD1. This CDR3 region has 13 residues. The V segment lost 8 bases and the J segment 4 bases; nucleotides outside the gene matches: 5. Germline V gives CDR1 LNHDA, CDR2 SQIVND (reference sequence). In nucleotides, the CDR3 is TGTGCCAGTGGGGACAGGGATAGCTATGGCTACACCTTC. Its translation: CASGDRDSYGYTF.

The rearrangement joins TRBV28 to TRBJ2-7; D possibly corresponds to TRBD1 (6 bases). CDR1 is MDHEN, CDR2 SYDVKM, per germline. Trimming cost V 10 bases and J 5 bases, with 21 bases left between them. There are 14 residues in the CDR3. CDR3: CATQVGGGSHEQYF. In DNA, the CDR3 is TGTGCCACCCAAGTAGGGGGTGGGAGCCACGAGCAGTACTTC.

V and J are TRBV2 and TRBJ1-1; no clear D. The CDR3 spans 14 residues. Germline assignment: CDR1 SNHLY and CDR2 FYNNEI. With 3 bases removed from V and 5 bases from J, the gap between germline ends came to 13 bases. For the CDR3, the DNA is TGTGCCAGCAGTGACATGGGCAGGTTAACTGAAGCTTTCTTT. It codes for CASSDMGRLTEAFF.

A few counts support this clone. The chain couples TRBV5-1 to TRBJ2-1, with 8 bases lining up with TRBD1. This CDR3 is built from 15 residues. J was trimmed by 2 bases and V by 3 bases; bases with no gene match: 4. From germline, CDR1 is SGHRS and CDR2 YFSETQ. The CDR3 sequence: CASSSGTGAYNEQFF. The CDR3 DNA sequence: TGCGCCAGCAGCTCCGGGACAGGAGCCTACAATGAGCAGTTCTTC.

V is TRBV11-3 and J is TRBJ2-1, with TRBD2 matching over 11 bases. Germline CDR1 reads SGHNT; CDR2 reads YENEEA. The V segment lost 5 bases and the J segment 1 base; nucleotides outside the gene matches: 10. The CDR3 has 18 residues. CDR3 in DNA: TGTGCCAGCAGCAGCGGGCTAGCGGGGGGCACGTCCTACAATGAGCAGTTCTTC. Its protein product is CASSSGLAGGTSYNEQFF.

This rearrangement joins TRBV30 to TRBJ1-5; TRBD1 aligns across 8 bases. This CDR3 is 16 amino acids long. Per germline, CDR1 GTSNPN and CDR2 SVGIG (reference sequence). Trimming removed 7 bases from V and 4 bases from J; junction bases left unmatched: 15. CDR3: CAYNSDSTGANQPQHF. The DNA of the CDR3 is TGTGCCTATAACAGCGATTCGACAGGGGCGAATCAGCCCCAGCATTTT.

J is TRBJ2-6 and V is TRBV5-4; D gene unclear. V was clipped by 4 bases and J by 4 bases, with 15 bases between them. CDR1 is SGHNT and CDR2 is YYREEE in the germline V gene (reference sequence). The CDR3 length is 16 residues. CDR3 region: CASSLDAVRGANVLTF. The CDR3 nucleotides are TGTGCCAGCAGCCTCGATGCAGTCAGGGGGGCCAACGTCCTGACTTTC.

V and J are TRBV4-2 and TRBJ2-1; a weak D match, TRBD2 (6 bases). The V gene lost 3 bases and the J gene lost 6 bases, with 18 bases spanning the gap. CDR3 length: 16 residues. The germline V gene has CDR1 LGHNA and CDR2 YNFKEQ. CDR3 sequence (DNA): TGTGCCAGCAGCCAGGGGATCCCGACTAGTTTCAATGAGCAGTTCTTC. It translates to CASSQGIPTSFNEQFF.

In nucleotides, the CDR3 is TGTGCCAGCAGCGTAGCTAGCGGGGCCACAGATACGCAGTATTTT. Translating it yields CASSVASGATDTQYF. This chain connects TRBV9 to TRBJ2-3, with 9 nucleotides matching TRBD2. The CDR3 sequence is 15 residues long. Germline V gene data show CDR1 as SGDLS and CDR2 as YYNGEE. The junction had 1 base not matched to a gene; V was cut back by 0 bases and J by 2 bases.

This clone appeared many times. The CDR3 DNA sequence: TGTGCCAGCAGCCCGGGGGGGGGCCCTGAAGCTTTCTTT. This gives the protein CASSPGGGPEAFF. The chain joins TRBV9 to TRBJ1-1, with a tentative D call TRBD1 (6 bases). The V gene's germline CDR1 is SGDLS and CDR2 YYNGEE. This CDR3 is 13 amino acids long. Trimming pared 4 bases from V and 6 bases from J, leaving 13 bases between. Full variable domain (missing parts from reference TRBV9 and TRBJ1-1): DSGVTQTPKHLITATGQRVTLRCSPRSGDLSVYWYQQSLDQGLQFLIQYYNGEERAKGNILERFSAQQFPDLHSELNLSSLELGDSALYFCASSPGGGPEAFFGQGTRLTVV.

Written as DNA, the CDR3 is TGTGCCAGCAGCTTACCAGGACAGGGTAACGAAAAACTGTTTTTT. Translated: CASSLPGQGNEKLFF. J is TRBJ1-4 and V is TRBV11-3; 8 bases fit TRBD1. With 2 bases clipped from V and 8 bases from J, the junction kept 7 bases outside the gene matches. This CDR3 comprises 15 residues. Germline V CDR1 and CDR2: SGHNT, YENEEA.

The chain links TRBV2 to TRBJ1-5; no firm D call. This CDR3 has 15 residues. V gave up 3 bases and J gave up 1 base, with 10 bases separating them. CDR1 is SNHLY, CDR2 FYNNEI, per germline. The CDR3 coding sequence is TGTGCCAGCAGTGAGGATGGCAGGAGCAATCAGCCCCAGCATTTT. Its protein is CASSEDGRSNQPQHF.

V gene TRBV2 combines with J gene TRBJ1-2; 12 nucleotides line up with TRBD1. Germline V gene lookup returns CDR1 SNHLY and CDR2 FYNNEI. CDR3 size: 14 residues. The V gene end was trimmed by 7 bases and the J gene end by 8 bases; junction bases not matched to a gene: 8. As DNA, the CDR3 is TGTGCCAGCACGTGGGGACAGGGGGCCCGGGGCTACACCTTC. As protein: CASTWGQGARGYTF.